This T cell receptor (beta chain) was sequenced during a study of blood T cells in healthy people across ages. The germline V gene has CDR1 SNHLY and CDR2 FYNNEI. This CDR3 comprises 14 residues. V was shortened by 10 bases and J by 2 bases, with 16 bases between the two germline ends. The authors ran a second PCR of 7 to 11 cycles using a sample-barcoded 5' primer and a J-beta primer mix. A single record per CDR3 protein comes from TCRdb applying MiXCR to the 5' RACE reads. The data hold about 800,000 distinct CDR3 sequences, with over 45% observed a single time. This clonotype was obtained from a man younger than 45 in good health. The rearrangement joins TRBV2 to TRBJ2-3; either TRBD1 or TRBD2 may fit D (6 bases each). Sample: blood. In DNA form, the CDR3 reads TGTGCCAATAAAGGGGGGCTAGTCACAGATACGCAGTATTTT. Translated: CANKGGLVTDTQYF.